A single sample is the source of the 14 T cell receptor beta chains below, sequenced in a study of early T cells in non-severe SARS-CoV-2 infection. One entry per CDR3 protein, called by TCRdb with MiXCR from the 5' RACE reads. There are about 48,000 distinct CDR3 sequences in the sample; around 10% occur only once, and about 8.3% lies in the top ten. The sample comprised whole blood. These receptors were taken from an adult who was a healthcare worker with PCR-confirmed SARS-CoV-2 infection or an uninfected control (not recorded which).

In this sample, this clonotype turned up a few times. The chain uses TRBV4-2 and TRBJ2-7; 10 bases align to TRBD2. This CDR3 has 16 residues. V dropped 4 bases and J dropped 2; count of bases not matched to a gene: 8. CDR1 is LGHNA, CDR2 YNFKEQ, per germline. The CDR3 reads CASSPTGSGRAYEQYF. CDR3 bases: TGTGCCAGCAGCCCGACCGGGAGCGGGAGGGCCTACGAGCAGTACTTC.

This clonotype was recorded many times. V usage is TRBV12-3 or TRBV12-4 and J usage is TRBJ2-1; the D call may be TRBD1 or TRBD2 (5 bases each). This CDR3 has 15 residues. Trimming shortened V by 2 bases and J by 7 bases, and 15 bases separated the two germline ends. The CDR3 nucleotides are TGTGCCAGCAGTTTAAGTAGGGGTTGGGGGAATGAGCAGTTCTTC. Its protein product is CASSLSRGWGNEQFF.

This clonotype was observed a few times. The chain couples TRBV11-2 to TRBJ2-1, with D perhaps TRBD2 (6 bases). V was trimmed by 1 base and J by 9 bases, leaving 10 bases between them. Germline V gives CDR1 SGHAT, CDR2 FQNNGV. The CDR3 length is 13 residues. For the CDR3, the DNA is TGTGCCAGCAGCTTAGGGAGGGCCGGTGAGCAGTTCTTC. Translated: CASSLGRAGEQFF.

This clonotype has at least ten counts. V usage is TRBV29-1 and J usage is TRBJ1-1, with 7 bases matching TRBD1. In germline, CDR1 is SQVTM, CDR2 ANQGSEA. CDR3 length: 12 amino acids. Trimming cost V 8 bases and J 2 bases; bases outside gene matches: 5. The CDR3 region has the DNA TGCAGCTTCCACAGGGGTAACACTGAAGCTTTCTTT. Protein: CSFHRGNTEAFF. The variable domain in full, completed from reference TRBV29-1 and TRBJ1-1, reads SAVISQKPSRDICQRGTSLTIQCQVDSQVTMMFWYRQQPGQSLTLIATANQGSEATYESGFVIDKFPISRPNLTFSTLTVSNMSPEDSSIYLCSFHRGNTEAFFGQGTRLTVV.

V and J are TRBV27 and TRBJ2-7; D may match TRBD1 or TRBD2 (5 bases each). CDR3 length: 15 amino acids. Germline assignment: CDR1 MNHEY and CDR2 SMNVEV (reference sequence). V lost 0 bases and J lost 0, with 9 bases in between. The CDR3 coding sequence is TGTGCCAGCAGTTTATCGGCAGGGACCTCCTACGAGCAGTACTTC. Its protein product is CASSLSAGTSYEQYF.

This clonotype was seen repeatedly, ten times or more. The chain is built from TRBV6-5 and TRBJ2-2, with D perhaps TRBD1 (5 bases). Per germline, CDR1 MNHEY and CDR2 SVGAGI. V dropped 5 bases and J dropped 2 bases, with 12 bases sitting between them. The CDR3 runs 15 residues. The CDR3 protein is CASSPTASNTGELFF. CDR3 sequence (DNA): TGTGCCAGCAGTCCGACAGCTTCTAACACCGGGGAGCTGTTTTTT.

This clonotype showed up many times. The chain is built from TRBV20-1 and TRBJ2-7, with a possible D match to TRBD2 (5 bases). V gave up 0 bases and J gave up 2 bases, with 14 bases separating them. Germline V gives CDR1 DFQATT, CDR2 SNEGSKA (reference sequence). There are 15 residues in the CDR3. CDR3 DNA sequence: TGCAGTGCTAGAGATCATCCCGGGATGCCCTACGAGCAGTACTTC. It yields the protein CSARDHPGMPYEQYF.

This clonotype was picked up many times. The rearrangement links TRBV5-1 to TRBJ1-1, with D possibly matching TRBD1 (6 bases). The V end lost 0 bases, the J end lost 7 bases, and 16 bases lay between the germline ends. The CDR3 loop spans 15 amino acids. Germline CDR1 is SGHRS and CDR2 is YFSETQ. Here the CDR3 DNA reads TGCGCCAGCAGCTTGGTGATTGGGGGGCAAGGTGAAGCTTTCTTT. It translates to CASSLVIGGQGEAFF.

This sequence joins TRBV18 and TRBJ1-1, with a possible D match to TRBD1 (6 bases). Germline V CDR1 and CDR2: KGHSH, LQKENI. This CDR3 region has 17 residues. The V gene lost 0 bases and the J gene lost 4 bases, with 18 bases spanning the gap. Written as DNA, the CDR3 is TGTGCCAGCTCACCACCGGCGCAGGGGAAAGCTATCACTGAAGCTTTCTTT. Translation gives CASSPPAQGKAITEAFF.

There are many counts of this clonotype. The CDR3 loop reads CASSLTGGNSGNTIYF. CDR3 DNA: TGTGCCAGCAGCTTAACCGGGGGTAACTCTGGAAACACCATATATTTT. V gene TRBV7-2 combines with J gene TRBJ1-3, with D possibly matching TRBD1 (5 bases). V shed 2 bases and J shed 0 bases, with 11 bases lying between them. The germline V gene encodes CDR1 SGHTA and CDR2 FQGNSA. This CDR3 spans 16 amino acids.

The chain employs TRBV20-1 and TRBJ1-5; D is possibly TRBD1 (5 bases). CDR1 is DFQATT, CDR2 SNEGSKA, per germline (reference sequence). This CDR3 region has 14 residues. Trimming pared 3 bases from V and 7 bases from J, leaving 16 bases between. The CDR3 sequence: CSARPGRSVQPQHF. CDR3 nucleotide sequence: TGCAGTGCTAGGCCGGGACGGTCCGTCCAGCCCCAGCATTTT.

This clonotype was detected ten times or more. The chain couples TRBV28 to TRBJ1-5, with D perhaps TRBD1 (5 bases). Germline CDR1 MDHEN, CDR2 SYDVKM. V was trimmed by 1 base and J by 6 bases, leaving 16 bases between them. This CDR3 comprises 16 residues. The CDR3 here is CASSLSWQGRAQPQHF. CDR3 nucleotide sequence: TGTGCCAGCAGTTTATCGTGGCAGGGAAGGGCTCAGCCCCAGCATTTT. The full variable domain, with the rest looked up from reference TRBV28 and TRBJ1-5, is DVKVTQSSRYLVKRTGEKVFLECVQDMDHENMFWYRQDPGLGLRLIYFSYDVKMKEKGDIPEGYSVSREKKERFSLILESASTNQTSMYLCASSLSWQGRAQPQHFGDGTRLSIL.

The V gene is TRBV29-1, the J gene TRBJ2-1; D gene ambiguous. There are 11 residues in the CDR3. Germline CDR1 SQVTM, CDR2 ANQGSEA. Trimming removed 6 bases at V and 8 bases at J, with 11 bases between. The CDR3 bases are TGCAGCGTCCCCTATAAGGATGAGCAGTTCTTC. Amino acid sequence: CSVPYKDEQFF.

This clonotype was seen repeatedly, ten times or more. This chain links TRBV5-1 with TRBJ2-1; no firm D call. The CDR3 has 13 residues. The V and J ends lost 1 base and 5 bases respectively, with 7 bases between them. The germline CDR1 and CDR2 sequences are SGHRS and YFSETQ. In DNA, the CDR3 is TGCGCCAGCAGCTTGATGTGGGACAATGAGCAGTTCTTC. Translating gives CASSLMWDNEQFF.